This passage covers 29 T cell receptor beta chains from one sample sequenced in a study of blood T cell repertoires in COVID-19 (dated by TCRdb to about 2020). Library preparation used the immunoSEQ multiplex PCR assay. Here the immuneACCESS table is served through TCRdb, limited to in-frame sequences with V and J called. Missing clones are a known gap in these copies; in checked studies unresolved V genes cover under half, and the rest lacks a known reason. The sample contains 400,000 or so clones, 80% to 95% of them found a single time. More than 0.55% of the sample is taken by the ten largest. Input material: PBMCs or T cells enriched from blood (not recorded which). Receptors originate from a man between 18 and 29 years old who had recovered from COVID-19.

To note about this clone: Other DNA sequences in this sample translate to the same CDR3. The chain recombines TRBV6-5 with TRBJ2-3; the D gene is possibly TRBD1 (5 bases). The length of the CDR3 is 11 residues. Germline V gene data show CDR1 as MNHEY and CDR2 as SVGAGI. V lost 5 bases and J lost 5, with 5 bases in between. CDR3 region: CASSQGDTQYF. The CDR3 DNA follows: TGTGCCAGCAGTCAGGGAGATACGCAGTATTTT.

V usage is TRBV19 and J usage is TRBJ2-7; 9 bases are shared with TRBD1. CDR3 length: 13 amino acids. Germline V lookup: CDR1 LNHDA, CDR2 SQIVND (reference sequence). The V segment lost 7 bases and the J segment 3 bases; nucleotides outside the gene matches: 4. The CDR3 loop is CASIVTGGYEQYF. CDR3 in DNA: TGTGCCAGTATAGTGACAGGGGGCTACGAGCAGTACTTC.

A single count supports this clone. V usage is TRBV28 and J usage is TRBJ2-1; 15 bases line up with TRBD2. Germline CDR1 reads MDHEN; CDR2 reads SYDVKM. Losses at the gene ends were 5 bases for V and 8 bases for J; bases not matched to a gene: 10. The CDR3 covers 17 residues. The CDR3 DNA reads as TGTGCCAGCAGTACCGGGACTAGCGGGAGGATAAGTTATGAGCAGTTCTTC. Amino acid sequence: CASSTGTSGRISYEQFF.

The rearrangement uses TRBV10-3 and TRBJ1-2; D is possibly TRBD1 (6 bases). Deletions cut 9 bases from V and 4 bases from J, with 9 bases between. Germline V gene sequence: CDR1 ENHRY, CDR2 SYGVKD. The CDR3 spans 11 residues. CDR3 protein: CAIGQLYGYTF. The CDR3 DNA sequence: TGTGCCATAGGACAGCTCTATGGCTACACCTTC.

J is TRBJ1-2 and V is TRBV6-5; D might be TRBD1 (5 bases). The CDR3 length is 13 residues. Germline-derived CDR1 and CDR2 are MNHEY and SVGAGI. The germline V and J ends were trimmed by 5 bases and 4 bases, with 11 bases remaining between them. CDR3 coding DNA: TGTGCCAGCAGTCCCGGGGGGATCTATGGCTACACCTTC. Translated: CASSPGGIYGYTF.

The chain couples TRBV6-1 to TRBJ1-6, with a possible D match to TRBD1 (6 bases). The germline CDR1 and CDR2 sequences are MNHNS and SASEGT. The V end lost 2 bases, the J end lost 8 bases, and 10 bases lay between the germline ends. The CDR3 is 14 residues long. The CDR3 sequence: CASSETGKHSPLHF. Written as DNA, the CDR3 is TGTGCCAGCAGTGAAACAGGGAAGCATTCACCCCTCCACTTT.

The chain carries TRBV27 and TRBJ1-1, with D possibly TRBD1 on 5 matching bases. The CDR3 loop spans 13 amino acids. Trimming removed 8 bases at V and 5 bases at J, with 15 bases between. Germline lookup yields CDR1 MNHEY and CDR2 SMNVEV (reference sequence). The CDR3 nucleotides read TGTGCCAGCTCGTGGGGCCTGGGGACTGAAGCTTTCTTT. Translated, it gives CASSWGLGTEAFF.

The chain employs TRBV4-2 and TRBJ1-1; no clear D gene. The CDR3 is made up of 17 amino acids. In germline, CDR1 is LGHNA, CDR2 YNFKEQ. Trimming took 4 bases from V and 0 from J, leaving 18 bases between them. Here the CDR3 reads CASSLGSLRLMNTEAFF. CDR3 nucleotides: TGTGCCAGCAGCCTGGGTTCTCTCAGGCTCATGAACACTGAAGCTTTCTTT.

V usage is TRBV3-1 (or the pseudogene TRBV3-2) and J usage is TRBJ2-1; 11 bases match TRBD2. Germline values: CDR1 LGHDT, CDR2 YNNKEL (reference sequence). J was trimmed by 9 bases and V by 2 bases; bases with no gene match: 12. This CDR3 has 17 residues. The CDR3 sequence is CASSQSSGGGPGGEQFF. CDR3 in DNA: TGTGCCAGCAGCCAAAGTAGCGGGGGGGGTCCTGGCGGTGAGCAGTTCTTC.

J is TRBJ1-1 and V is TRBV7-2, with D perhaps matching TRBD1 (5 bases). Trimming stripped 3 bases from V and 6 bases from J, with 8 bases between. The CDR3 sequence is 12 residues long. CDR1 and CDR2 from the germline V gene are SGHTA and FQGNSA. The DNA of the CDR3 is TGTGCCAGCAGCTTCTGGGGGGCTGAAGCTTTCTTT. Its protein is CASSFWGAEAFF. Full variable domain (missing parts from reference TRBV7-2 and TRBJ1-1): GAGVSQSPSNKVTEKGKDVELRCDPISGHTALYWYRQSLGQGLEFLIYFQGNSAPDKSGLPSDRFSAERTGGSVSTLTIQRTQQEDSAVYLCASSFWGAEAFFGQGTRLTVV.

As regards this clone: Other DNA sequences from this sample encode an identical CDR3 as well. V gene TRBV2 combines with J gene TRBJ1-1, with D maybe TRBD1 (5 bases). V dropped 5 bases and J dropped 4 bases, with 8 bases sitting between them. Germline-derived CDR1 and CDR2 are SNHLY and FYNNEI. This CDR3 has 12 amino acids. The CDR3 DNA is TGTGCCAGCAGTCGGGGGAGCACTGAAGCTTTCTTT. Protein sequence: CASSRGSTEAFF.

The V gene is TRBV30, the J gene TRBJ2-1; 14 positions match TRBD2. The germline CDR1 and CDR2 sequences are GTSNPN and SVGIG (reference sequence). V lost 5 bases, J lost 2 bases, and 8 bases stayed unmatched. CDR3 length: 17 residues. The CDR3 protein is CAWVGLAGVHPYNEQFF. In DNA form, the CDR3 reads TGTGCCTGGGTGGGACTAGCGGGAGTCCATCCCTACAATGAGCAGTTCTTC.

The chain employs TRBV12-3 or TRBV12-4 and TRBJ1-5; D is possibly TRBD1 (6 bases). Trimming cost V 5 bases and J 6 bases, with 11 bases left between them. This CDR3 spans 13 amino acids. The CDR3 coding sequence is TGTGCCAGCAGTCACAGGGATCGTCAGCCCCAGCATTTT. This encodes CASSHRDRQPQHF.

V and J are TRBV5-1 and TRBJ1-1; D unclear. CDR3 length equals 13 residues. Trimming removed 2 bases at V and 5 bases at J, with 10 bases between. CDR1 SGHRS and CDR2 YFSETQ come from the germline V gene. The CDR3 region is CASSFRVRTEAFF. The CDR3 DNA reads as TGCGCCAGCAGCTTCCGGGTAAGGACTGAAGCTTTCTTT.

The V call is TRBV11-3, the J call TRBJ2-5; 10 bases are a match to TRBD2. The CDR3 runs 15 residues. The junction had 5 bases not matched to a gene; V was cut back by 2 bases and J by 5 bases. CDR1 is SGHNT and CDR2 is YENEEA in the germline V gene. The CDR3 DNA sequence: TGTGCCAGCAGCTTAAGCGGGGGGGCCACTGAGACCCAGTACTTC. Translation: CASSLSGGATETQYF.

This chain joins TRBV25-1 and TRBJ2-3; TRBD2 agrees at 7 bases. The length of the CDR3 is 17 residues. Per the germline V gene, CDR1 is MGHDK and CDR2 is SYGVNS. V lost 0 bases, J lost 2 bases, and 8 bases stayed unmatched. The CDR3 reads CASSEYGRGKNTDTQYF. The CDR3 DNA reads TGTGCCAGCAGTGAATACGGGCGGGGGAAAAACACAGATACGCAGTATTTT.

The V call is TRBV5-6, the J call TRBJ2-1; possible D gene TRBD2, 6 bases. The V end was cut by 3 bases, the J end by 10 bases, with 14 bases between. CDR1 and CDR2 from the germline V gene are SGHDT and YYEEEE. This CDR3 has 13 amino acids. The CDR3, as DNA: TGTGCCAGCAGCTCGGGGCGGGGATCGGAGCAGTTCTTC. Translated: CASSSGRGSEQFF.

The CDR3 DNA reads TGTGCCAGCAGCCAAAGACTAGCTGAAGAGACCCAGTACTTC. It codes for CASSQRLAEETQYF. The chain couples TRBV3-1 (or the pseudogene TRBV3-2) to TRBJ2-5; 7 bases align to TRBD2. This CDR3 region has 14 residues. With V trimmed by 2 bases and J by 3 bases, 3 bases remained unmatched. Germline V gene lookup returns CDR1 LGHDT and CDR2 YNNKEL (reference sequence).

This rearrangement joins TRBV5-1 to TRBJ1-1; D is undetermined. Germline V CDR1 and CDR2: SGHRS, YFSETQ. The CDR3 loop spans 13 amino acids. V lost 2 bases and J 1 base, leaving 6 bases between the germline ends. CDR3 loop: CASSFVGNTEAFF. DNA of the CDR3: TGCGCCAGCAGCTTCGTCGGGAACACTGAAGCTTTCTTT.

This chain uses TRBV27 with TRBJ1-1; 8 bases agree with TRBD1. Germline CDR1 reads MNHEY; CDR2 reads SMNVEV (reference sequence). The CDR3 loop spans 13 amino acids. Trimming took 6 bases from V and 4 from J; bases not matched to a gene: 4. The DNA of the CDR3 is TGTGCCAGCAGGGCCACAGGGGGCACTGAAGCTTTCTTT. Protein: CASRATGGTEAFF.

The V and J genes are TRBV5-1 and TRBJ1-6; D is unresolved. Germline assignment: CDR1 SGHRS and CDR2 YFSETQ. Trimming stripped 0 bases from V and 6 bases from J, with 4 bases between. The CDR3 sequence is 13 residues long. The CDR3 nucleotides are TGCGCCAGCAGCTTGGGGGCTAATTCACCCCTCCACTTT. Encoded protein: CASSLGANSPLHF.

The chain's CDR3 is CASSQASGGPYEQYF. Written as DNA, the CDR3 is TGTGCCAGCAGCCAAGCTAGCGGGGGGCCCTACGAGCAGTACTTC. The chain links TRBV3-1 (or the pseudogene TRBV3-2) to TRBJ2-7; 11 bases fit TRBD2. This CDR3 region has 15 residues. The trim removed 1 base at V and 2 bases at J, leaving 1 base unmatched. Germline V gene data show CDR1 as LGHDT and CDR2 as YNNKEL (reference sequence).

The chain uses TRBV3-1 (or the pseudogene TRBV3-2) and TRBJ2-1; D gene unclear. Germline values: CDR1 LGHDT, CDR2 YNNKEL (reference sequence). V lost 1 base to trimming and J lost 5 bases, with 3 bases between them. The CDR3 extends over 12 amino acids. The chain's CDR3 is CASSQVDNEQFF. DNA of the CDR3: TGTGCCAGCAGCCAAGTCGACAATGAGCAGTTCTTC.

The chain employs TRBV10-1 and TRBJ1-1; TRBD1 aligns across 9 bases. V dropped 3 bases and J dropped 4; count of bases not matched to a gene: 6. The CDR3 runs 15 residues. Per germline, CDR1 WNHNN and CDR2 SYGVQD (reference sequence). CDR3 in DNA: TGCGCCAGCAGTGAAGGACAGGGGTTCGGCACTGAAGCTTTCTTT. Translation: CASSEGQGFGTEAFF.

CDR3 nucleotides: TGTGCCAGCAGCTTCCAGGGGTACGAGCAGTACTTC. Translated, it gives CASSFQGYEQYF. J is TRBJ2-7 and V is TRBV11-3; possibly TRBD1 for D (6 bases). V gave up 3 bases and J gave up 4 bases, with 7 bases separating them. Germline loops: CDR1 SGHNT, CDR2 YENEEA. The CDR3 covers 12 residues.

V gene TRBV19 combines with J gene TRBJ1-1; D is possibly TRBD1 (5 bases). Germline CDR1 is LNHDA and CDR2 is SQIVND (reference sequence). The CDR3 totals 17 residues. The V gene lost 0 bases and the J gene lost 2 bases, with 16 bases spanning the gap. The CDR3 DNA reads TGTGCCAGTAGTATAGAGGGCGCAGGGCTTTTTAACACTGAAGCTTTCTTT. Amino acid sequence: CASSIEGAGLFNTEAFF.

This rearrangement joins TRBV5-1 to TRBJ1-5; 7 bases line up with TRBD1. Germline CDR1 is SGHRS and CDR2 is YFSETQ. V gave up 0 bases and J gave up 7 bases; unmatched junction bases: 4. The CDR3 spans 14 residues. DNA for the CDR3: TGCGCCAGCAGCTTGGAGGCAGGGGGACAGCCCCAGCATTTT. Translation gives CASSLEAGGQPQHF.

The chain employs TRBV2 and TRBJ1-1; a weak D match, TRBD1 (6 bases). The V end was cut by 5 bases, the J end by 5 bases, with 9 bases between. The germline V gene has CDR1 SNHLY and CDR2 FYNNEI. This CDR3 has 12 residues. The CDR3 is CASSSGVTEAFF. The CDR3 nucleotides read TGTGCCAGCAGTTCAGGGGTAACTGAAGCTTTCTTT. Supplemented by reference TRBV2 and TRBJ1-1, the full variable domain reads EPEVTQTPSHQVTQMGQEVILRCVPISNHLYFYWYRQILGQKVEFLVSFYNNEISEKSEIFDDQFSVERPDGSNFTLKIRSTKLEDSAMYFCASSSGVTEAFFGQGTRLTVV.

The V gene is TRBV18, the J gene TRBJ1-3; possible D gene TRBD1, 6 bases. Trimming removed 3 bases from V and 4 bases from J, with 13 bases in between. The CDR3 consists of 15 residues. Germline CDR1 reads KGHSH; CDR2 reads LQKENI. The CDR3 is CASSPNRVAGNTIYF. The DNA for the CDR3 is TGTGCCAGCTCACCTAACAGGGTCGCGGGAAACACCATATATTTT.